This T cell receptor beta chain was sequenced for a study of shared clonotypes between healthy human individuals. Study-wide points: Of the naive CD4 clonotypes, approximately 5% were shared across several donors. Naive subsets generally had larger estimated richness than memory subsets.

Some clones are missing from TCRdb's copy, which holds only in-frame ones; the method was immunoSEQ multiplex PCR. The top ten hold around 2% of the sample, which has approximately 720,000 clones, approximately 79% seen once. A remark on this clone: Its target is not known. A read error likely explains this, since a far larger clone differs by one base.

This CDR3 is 11 amino acids long. Germline CDR1 reads MDHEN; CDR2 reads SYDVKM. V lost 10 bases and J 10 bases, leaving 16 bases between the germline ends. Sequencing input: memory CD4+ T cells sorted from blood. Subset specified: CD45RA-negative fraction. V and J are TRBV28 and TRBJ1-2; D gene unclear. The clonotype originates from a woman under 40 in good health. This CDR3 is CATFRVGDYTF. The CDR3 DNA reads as TGTGCCACCTTCCGGGTGGGCGACTACACCTTC.